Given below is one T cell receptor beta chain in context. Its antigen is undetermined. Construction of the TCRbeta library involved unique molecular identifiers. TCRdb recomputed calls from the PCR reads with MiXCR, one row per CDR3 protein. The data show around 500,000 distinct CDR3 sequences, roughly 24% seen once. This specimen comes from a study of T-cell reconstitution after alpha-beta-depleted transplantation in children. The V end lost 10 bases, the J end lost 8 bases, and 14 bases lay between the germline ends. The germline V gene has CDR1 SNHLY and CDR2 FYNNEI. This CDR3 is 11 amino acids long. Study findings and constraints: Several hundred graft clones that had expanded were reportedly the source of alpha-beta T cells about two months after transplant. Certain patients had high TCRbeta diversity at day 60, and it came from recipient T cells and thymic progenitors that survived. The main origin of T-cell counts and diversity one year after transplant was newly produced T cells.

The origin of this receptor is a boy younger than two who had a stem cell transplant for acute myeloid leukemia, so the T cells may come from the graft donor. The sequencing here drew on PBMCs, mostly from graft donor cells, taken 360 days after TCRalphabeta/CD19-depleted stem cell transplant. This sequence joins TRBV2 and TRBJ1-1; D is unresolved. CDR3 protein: CAIRPPGEAFF. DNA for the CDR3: TGTGCCATCCGACCTCCCGGGGAAGCTTTCTTT.